This is a list of T cell receptor beta chains from one sample in a study of T cell responses to AZD1222 COVID-19 vaccine. Only in-frame clones appear in the TCRdb table, and some are missing; sequencing was by immunoSEQ multiplex PCR. The repertoire consists of 84,000 or so clones, with about nine tenths occurring once and the leading ten covering over 3%. This specimen consisted of peripheral blood, obtained 28 days after the second AZD1222 dose. The receptor set was obtained from an adult who received the AZD1222 COVID-19 vaccine. Both conserved end residues are part of each CDR3. The order of the fields is V gene, J gene, CDR3 protein.

TRBV9	TRBJ2-3	CASGDDRATDTQYF
TRBV24-1	TRBJ2-1	CATGEAIAGGNNEQFF
TRBV18	TRBJ2-7	CASSPLQGLYEQYF
TRBV3-1/TRBV3-2	TRBJ2-1	CASSQGRGGGLDEQFF
TRBV6-5	TRBJ2-1	CASSPPGLAAHEQFF
TRBV14	TRBJ1-1	CASSPGTGGGAFF
TRBV5-4	TRBJ1-1	CASSHRTGGNTEAFF
TRBV6-1	TRBJ2-7	CASSEKVEQYF
TRBV5-1	TRBJ1-1	CASSSLGGRTEAFF
TRBV5-5	TRBJ1-5	CASSARQGPDQPQHF
TRBV30	TRBJ1-5	CAWSVTGSQPQHF
TRBV4-1	TRBJ1-1	CASSQPRRNTEAFF
TRBV9	TRBJ1-5	CASSVGGQLHQPQHF
TRBV27	TRBJ2-6	CASSRSRSGANVLTF
TRBV13	TRBJ2-3	CASSPDSGTQYF
TRBV6-4	TRBJ2-3	CASSDSGAGGSTDTQYF
TRBV6-2/TRBV6-3	TRBJ2-7	CASSYSTGRGANAEYF
TRBV11-3	TRBJ1-1	CASSRWTGFNTEAFF
TRBV2	TRBJ1-2	CASGEVGSGYGYTF
TRBV27	TRBJ2-1	CASSFWAGEQFF
TRBV7-2	TRBJ2-7	CASSPPGTSGRARLYF
TRBV5-4	TRBJ2-1	CASSPVEGGYNEQFF